Shown below are 15 T cell receptor beta chains from a single sample sequenced in a study of technical replicates of blood from a few donors. The assay was immunoSEQ multiplex PCR, and TCRdb's table has in-frame clones only and misses some. Of 65,000 to 85,000 clones in the sample, around 90% were seen once. Sequenced material: T cells isolated from PBMCs. The receptors were sampled from a human donor in good health.

The rearrangement links TRBV5-1 to TRBJ2-7, with 13 bases that match TRBD2. V lost 3 bases, J lost 5 bases, and 2 bases stayed unmatched. Germline V CDR1 and CDR2: SGHRS, YFSETQ. The CDR3 extends over 14 amino acids. The CDR3 DNA reads as TGCGCCAGCAGCTGGACTAGCGGGAGTGACGAGCAGTACTTC. Encoded protein: CASSWTSGSDEQYF.

This clone was found a few times. The V and J genes are TRBV7-3 and TRBJ2-1, with TRBD1 matching 10 bases. Germline V gene sequence: CDR1 SGHTA, CDR2 FQGTGA. The CDR3 totals 15 residues. The trim removed 2 bases at V and 6 bases at J, leaving 4 bases unmatched. CDR3 DNA: TGTGCCAGCAGCTTAGGACAGGGGGGGGCCAATGAGCAGTTCTTC. Encoded protein: CASSLGQGGANEQFF. Looking up the rest from reference TRBV7-3 and TRBJ2-1 gives the full variable domain: GAGVSQTPSNKVTEKGKYVELRCDPISGHTALYWYRQSLGQGPEFLIYFQGTGAADDSGLPNDRFFAVRPEGSVSTLKIQRTERGDSAVYLCASSLGQGGANEQFFGPGTRLTVL.

The rearrangement joins TRBV5-8 to TRBJ1-4; D unresolved. The germline CDR1 and CDR2 sequences are SGHTS and YDEGEE. The CDR3 is 15 residues long. The V end lost 7 bases, the J end lost 8 bases, and 21 bases lay between the germline ends. The CDR3 is CASASRRTDSEKLFF. The CDR3 nucleotides read TGTGCCAGCGCGTCCCGACGCACCGATAGCGAAAAACTGTTTTTT.

The chain joins TRBV4-1 to TRBJ2-7, with 8 positions matching TRBD2. Germline CDR1 and CDR2: MGHRA and YSYEKL. With V trimmed by 1 base and J by 7 bases, 12 bases remained unmatched. The CDR3 length is 16 residues. Here the CDR3 reads CASSQGPGNSGMEQYF. Here the CDR3 DNA reads TGCGCCAGCAGCCAAGGACCGGGAAATAGCGGGATGGAGCAGTACTTC.

This clone appeared a single time. V gene TRBV5-1 combines with J gene TRBJ2-7; D is possibly TRBD2 (5 bases). CDR1 and CDR2 from the germline V gene are SGHRS and YFSETQ. The CDR3 is 12 amino acids. V was trimmed by 2 bases and J by 5 bases, leaving 8 bases between them. CDR3: CASSFGENEQYF. CDR3 DNA sequence: TGCGCCAGCAGCTTCGGGGAGAACGAGCAGTACTTC.

The chain carries TRBV5-1 and TRBJ2-3; TRBD1 matches 10 bases. Per germline, CDR1 SGHRS and CDR2 YFSETQ. The CDR3 extends over 18 amino acids. V was clipped by 3 bases and J by 2 bases; unmatched bases: 12. DNA of the CDR3: TGCGCCAGCAGCTCAAACGGCCCGGGACAGGGGTTCACAGATACGCAGTATTTT. Its translation is CASSSNGPGQGFTDTQYF.

This chain connects TRBV29-1 to TRBJ2-1; TRBD1 agrees at 7 bases. The CDR3 is 11 residues long. CDR1 is SQVTM, CDR2 ANQGSEA, per germline. Germline trimming cut 7 bases from V and 8 bases from J; bases unmatched to any gene: 5. The CDR3 reads CSGKRGHEQFF. In DNA form, the CDR3 reads TGCAGCGGCAAGAGGGGGCATGAGCAGTTCTTC.

The chain joins TRBV9 to TRBJ2-7; 7 nucleotides match TRBD1. CDR3 length: 15 amino acids. V dropped 0 bases and J dropped 2; count of bases not matched to a gene: 5. Looked up from germline, CDR1 is SGDLS and CDR2 is YYNGEE. The CDR3: CASSVGDSTTYEQYF. CDR3 bases: TGTGCCAGCAGCGTAGGGGACAGCACTACCTACGAGCAGTACTTC.

This clone was observed once. The V and J genes are TRBV7-8 and TRBJ2-1; TRBD2 aligns across 12 bases. V gave up 3 bases and J gave up 9 bases; unmatched junction bases: 9. The CDR3 totals 16 residues. CDR1 is SGHVS and CDR2 is FQNEAQ in the germline V gene. CDR3 in amino acids: CASSLIGLAGIAEQFF. The CDR3 DNA sequence: TGTGCCAGCAGCTTGATAGGACTAGCGGGAATAGCTGAGCAGTTCTTC.

The chain carries TRBV27 and TRBJ1-4; 11 nucleotides line up with TRBD1. The CDR3 has 18 residues. CDR1 and CDR2 from the germline V gene are MNHEY and SMNVEV (reference sequence). V was pared by 6 bases and J by 2 bases, with 11 bases of the junction left unmatched. CDR3 nucleotides: TGTGCCAGCAGACAAGGGACAGGGGGATGGTTGACTAATGAAAAACTGTTTTTT. Its protein product is CASRQGTGGWLTNEKLFF.

This rearrangement joins TRBV10-3 to TRBJ2-7; 7 bases fit TRBD2. CDR1 is ENHRY and CDR2 is SYGVKD in the germline V gene. This CDR3 is built from 14 residues. The junction had 9 bases not matched to a gene; V was cut back by 10 bases and J by 0 bases. The CDR3 sequence: CASATSESSYEQYF. DNA of the CDR3: TGTGCCAGCGCTACTAGCGAAAGCTCCTACGAGCAGTACTTC.

The chain combines TRBV4-1 with TRBJ1-4, with D maybe TRBD1 (5 bases). This CDR3 spans 17 amino acids. Trimming pared 1 base from V and 7 bases from J, leaving 19 bases between. Germline V gives CDR1 MGHRA, CDR2 YSYEKL. The CDR3 coding sequence is TGCGCCAGCAGCCAAGGTCCTTCAGGGACGCGGGGTGAAAAACTGTTTTTT. Its protein is CASSQGPSGTRGEKLFF.

V and J are TRBV5-6 and TRBJ2-1, with 13 nucleotides matching TRBD2. Per the germline V gene, CDR1 is SGHDT and CDR2 is YYEEEE. CDR3 length: 16 residues. The V gene end was trimmed by 1 base and the J gene end by 10 bases; junction bases not matched to a gene: 8. The CDR3 nucleotides are TGTGCCAGCAGCTTGCAACTAGCGGGAGGGCCATGGGAGCAGTTCTTC. This codes for CASSLQLAGGPWEQFF.

This chain joins TRBV27 and TRBJ1-1; D unclear. Germline assignment: CDR1 MNHEY and CDR2 SMNVEV (reference sequence). Trimming took 1 base from V and 5 from J, leaving 14 bases between them. The CDR3 covers 15 residues. The DNA of the CDR3 is TGTGCCAGCAGTTTATACAACAGTGCAGAAACTGAAGCTTTCTTT. Protein product: CASSLYNSAETEAFF.

The chain is built from TRBV28 and TRBJ2-3; D might be TRBD1 (5 bases). CDR3 length equals 14 residues. CDR1 is MDHEN and CDR2 is SYDVKM in the germline V gene. V dropped 2 bases and J dropped 4 bases, with 10 bases sitting between them. The CDR3 loop reads CASSLRGWADTQYF. CDR3 nucleotides: TGTGCCAGCAGTTTAAGGGGTTGGGCAGATACGCAGTATTTT.